The 2 T cell receptor beta chains in this list originate from one sample, sequenced in a study of CD8+CD57+ T cells in acquired aplastic anemia. Using genomic DNA as the template, TCR beta VDJ and CDR3 profiling was carried out. TCRdb analysed the reads with MiXCR anew, one entry per CDR3 protein. The table lists approximately 130,000 distinct CDR3 sequences, about 50% of them singletons. The patients chosen for sequencing had shown expansion of CD8+CD57+ cells (detected by flow cytometry). The material sequenced was sorted CD4+, CD8+, or CD8+CD57+ T cells (not recorded which) from PBMCs. These receptors were obtained from a human donor with aplastic anemia.

This clonotype was observed a single time. The chain combines TRBV10-3 with TRBJ2-7; D gene ambiguous. There are 12 residues in the CDR3. V gave up 5 bases and J gave up 0 bases, with 5 bases separating them. Germline CDR1 and CDR2: ENHRY and SYGVKD. CDR3 loop: CAISSLSYEQYF. CDR3 sequence (DNA): TGTGCCATCAGTTCCCTCTCCTACGAGCAGTACTTC.

The V gene is TRBV15, the J gene TRBJ1-1; TRBD1 matches at 7 bases. J was trimmed by 5 bases and V by 0 bases; bases with no gene match: 6. Germline V gives CDR1 LNHNV, CDR2 YYDKDF (reference sequence). The CDR3 is made up of 15 amino acids. CDR3 protein: CATSREAGGRTEAFF. In nucleotides, the CDR3 is TGTGCCACCAGCAGAGAGGCAGGGGGGCGAACTGAAGCTTTCTTT.